The clone carrying this TCR beta chain was counted at least ten times. Unique molecular identifiers were built into the TCRbeta library. One entry per CDR3 protein results from TCRdb running MiXCR on the PCR reads. The sample has around 380,000 distinct CDR3 sequences; roughly 10% are singletons. This entry belongs to a study of T-cell reconstitution after alpha-beta-depleted transplantation in children. There are 12 residues in the CDR3. V gave up 6 bases and J gave up 7 bases; unmatched junction bases: 5. From germline, CDR1 is MNHNS and CDR2 SASEGT. The V gene is TRBV6-1, the J gene TRBJ2-7; 8 bases align to TRBD1. This clonotype was sampled from a human donor who donated a stem cell graft to a child with acute myeloid leukemia. The specimen was PBMCs from the stem cell graft donor, collected from the stem cell graft. The CDR3 here is CASRTGVGEQYV. The CDR3 DNA is TGTGCCAGCAGGACAGGGGTTGGGGAGCAGTACGTC.